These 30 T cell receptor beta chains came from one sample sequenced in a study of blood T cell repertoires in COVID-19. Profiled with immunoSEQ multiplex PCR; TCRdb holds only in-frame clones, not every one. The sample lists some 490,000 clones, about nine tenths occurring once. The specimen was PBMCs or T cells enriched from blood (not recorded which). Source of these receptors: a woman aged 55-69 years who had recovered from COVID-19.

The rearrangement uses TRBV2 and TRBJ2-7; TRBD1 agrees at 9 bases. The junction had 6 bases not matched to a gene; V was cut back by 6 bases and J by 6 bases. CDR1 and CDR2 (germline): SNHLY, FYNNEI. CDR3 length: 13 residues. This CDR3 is CASRGTGWLEQYV. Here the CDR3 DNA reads TGTGCCAGCAGGGGGACAGGGTGGCTCGAGCAGTACGTC.

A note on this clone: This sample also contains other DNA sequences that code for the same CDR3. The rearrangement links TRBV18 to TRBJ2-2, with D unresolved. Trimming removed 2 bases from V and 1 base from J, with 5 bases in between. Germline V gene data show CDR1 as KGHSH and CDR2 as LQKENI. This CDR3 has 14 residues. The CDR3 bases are TGTGCCAGCTCACCAGGGCTGAACACCGGGGAGCTGTTTTTT. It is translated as CASSPGLNTGELFF.

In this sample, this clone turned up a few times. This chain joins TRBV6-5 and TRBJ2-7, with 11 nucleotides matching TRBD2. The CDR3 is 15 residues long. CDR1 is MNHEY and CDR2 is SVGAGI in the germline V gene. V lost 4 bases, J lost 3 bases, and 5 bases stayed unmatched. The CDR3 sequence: CASSFSGGGNYEQYV. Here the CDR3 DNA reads TGTGCCAGCAGTTTTAGCGGGGGGGGAAACTACGAGCAGTACGTC.

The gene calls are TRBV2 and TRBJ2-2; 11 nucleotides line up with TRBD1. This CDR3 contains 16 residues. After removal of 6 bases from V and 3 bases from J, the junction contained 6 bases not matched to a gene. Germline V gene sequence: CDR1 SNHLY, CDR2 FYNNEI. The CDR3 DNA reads TGTGCCAGCAGCAAGTGGACAGGGGGCGACACCGGGGAGCTGTTTTTT. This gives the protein CASSKWTGGDTGELFF. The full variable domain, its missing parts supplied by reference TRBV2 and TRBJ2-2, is EPEVTQTPSHQVTQMGQEVILRCVPISNHLYFYWYRQILGQKVEFLVSFYNNEISEKSEIFDDQFSVERPDGSNFTLKIRSTKLEDSAMYFCASSKWTGGDTGELFFGEGSRLTVL.

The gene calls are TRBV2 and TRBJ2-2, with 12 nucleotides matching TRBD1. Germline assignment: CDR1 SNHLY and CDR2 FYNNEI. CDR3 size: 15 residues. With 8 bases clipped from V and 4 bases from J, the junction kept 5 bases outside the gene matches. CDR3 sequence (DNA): TGTGCCAGCGGGGGACAGGGGGCTCCCACCGGGGAGCTGTTTTTT. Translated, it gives CASGGQGAPTGELFF. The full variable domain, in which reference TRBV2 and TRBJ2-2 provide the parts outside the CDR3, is EPEVTQTPSHQVTQMGQEVILRCVPISNHLYFYWYRQILGQKVEFLVSFYNNEISEKSEIFDDQFSVERPDGSNFTLKIRSTKLEDSAMYFCASGGQGAPTGELFFGEGSRLTVL.

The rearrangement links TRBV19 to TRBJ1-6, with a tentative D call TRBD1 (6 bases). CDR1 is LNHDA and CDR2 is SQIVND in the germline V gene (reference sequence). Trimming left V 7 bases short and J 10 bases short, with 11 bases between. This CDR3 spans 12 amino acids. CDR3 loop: CASMSGVSPLHF. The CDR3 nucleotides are TGTGCCAGTATGTCAGGGGTGTCACCCCTCCACTTT. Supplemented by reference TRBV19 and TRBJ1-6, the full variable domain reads DGGITQSPKYLFRKEGQNVTLSCEQNLNHDAMYWYRQDPGQGLRLIYYSQIVNDFQKGDIAEGYSVSREKKESFPLTVTSAQKNPTAFYLCASMSGVSPLHFGNGTRLTVT.

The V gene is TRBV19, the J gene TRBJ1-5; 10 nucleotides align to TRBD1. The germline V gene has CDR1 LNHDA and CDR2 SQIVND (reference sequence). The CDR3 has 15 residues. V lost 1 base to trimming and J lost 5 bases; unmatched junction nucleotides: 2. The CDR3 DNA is TGTGCCAGTAGTATAGGACAGGGGGCCTATCAGCCCCAGCATTTT. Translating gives CASSIGQGAYQPQHF.

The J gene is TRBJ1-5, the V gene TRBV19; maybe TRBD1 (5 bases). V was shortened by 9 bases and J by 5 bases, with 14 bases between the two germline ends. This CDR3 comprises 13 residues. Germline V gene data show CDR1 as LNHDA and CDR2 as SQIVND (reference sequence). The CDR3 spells CASAWQGYQPQHF. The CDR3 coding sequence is TGTGCCAGCGCCTGGCAGGGCTATCAGCCCCAGCATTTT.

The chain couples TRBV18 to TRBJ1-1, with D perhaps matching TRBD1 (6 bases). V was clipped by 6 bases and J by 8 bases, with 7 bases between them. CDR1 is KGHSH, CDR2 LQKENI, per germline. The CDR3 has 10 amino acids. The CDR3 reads CASSDREAFF. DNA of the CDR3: TGTGCCAGCTCCGACAGGGAAGCTTTCTTT.

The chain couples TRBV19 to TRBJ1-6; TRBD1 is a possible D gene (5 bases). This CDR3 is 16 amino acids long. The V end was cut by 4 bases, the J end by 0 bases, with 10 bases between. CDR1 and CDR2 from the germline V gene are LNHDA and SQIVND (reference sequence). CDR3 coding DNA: TGTGCCAGTAGTAGACAGATCGGCTCCTATAATTCACCCCTCCACTTT. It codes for CASSRQIGSYNSPLHF.

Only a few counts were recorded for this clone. CDR3 nucleotide sequence: TGTGCCAGCAGCTTAGCAAGGCAAGCGGGAGATACGCAGTATTTT. The encoded protein is CASSLARQAGDTQYF. The V call is TRBV11-3, the J call TRBJ2-3; TRBD2 is a possible D gene (6 bases). The germline V and J ends were trimmed by 1 base and 5 bases, with 13 bases remaining between them. Germline V lookup: CDR1 SGHNT, CDR2 YENEEA. The CDR3 has 15 residues.

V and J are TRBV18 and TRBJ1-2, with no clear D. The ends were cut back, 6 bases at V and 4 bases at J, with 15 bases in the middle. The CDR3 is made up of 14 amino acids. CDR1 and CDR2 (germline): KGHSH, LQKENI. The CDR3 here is CASSPRGNLYGYTF. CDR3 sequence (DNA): TGTGCCAGCTCGCCGAGAGGGAACCTCTATGGCTACACCTTC.

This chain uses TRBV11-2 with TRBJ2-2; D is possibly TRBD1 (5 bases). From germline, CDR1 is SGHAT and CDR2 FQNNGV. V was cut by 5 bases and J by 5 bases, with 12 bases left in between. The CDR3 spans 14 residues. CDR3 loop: CASSPEGDTGELFF. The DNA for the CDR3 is TGTGCCAGCAGCCCCGAAGGGGATACCGGGGAGCTGTTTTTT.

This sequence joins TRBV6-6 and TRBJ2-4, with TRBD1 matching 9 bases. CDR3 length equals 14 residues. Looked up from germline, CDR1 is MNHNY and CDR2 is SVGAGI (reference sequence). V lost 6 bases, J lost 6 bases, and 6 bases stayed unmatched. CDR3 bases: TGTGCCAGCAGAAGGGACAGGGAGGCAAACATTCAGTACTTC. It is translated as CASRRDREANIQYF.

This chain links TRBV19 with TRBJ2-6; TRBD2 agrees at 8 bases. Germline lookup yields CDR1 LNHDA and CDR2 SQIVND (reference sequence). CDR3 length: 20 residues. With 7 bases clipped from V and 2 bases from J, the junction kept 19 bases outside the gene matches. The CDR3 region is CASIPRGGTRSLPGANVLTF. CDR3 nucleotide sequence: TGTGCCAGTATCCCCCGAGGGGGGACTAGATCCCTTCCTGGGGCCAACGTCCTGACTTTC.

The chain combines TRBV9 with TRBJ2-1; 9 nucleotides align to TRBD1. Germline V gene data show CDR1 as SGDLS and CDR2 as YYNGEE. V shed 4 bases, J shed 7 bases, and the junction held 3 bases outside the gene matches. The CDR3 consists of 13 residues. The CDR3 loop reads CASSTGTGNEQFF. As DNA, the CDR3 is TGTGCCAGCAGCACCGGGACAGGGAATGAGCAGTTCTTC. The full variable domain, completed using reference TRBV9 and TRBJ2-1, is DSGVTQTPKHLITATGQRVTLRCSPRSGDLSVYWYQQSLDQGLQFLIQYYNGEERAKGNILERFSAQQFPDLHSELNLSSLELGDSALYFCASSTGTGNEQFFGPGTRLTVL.

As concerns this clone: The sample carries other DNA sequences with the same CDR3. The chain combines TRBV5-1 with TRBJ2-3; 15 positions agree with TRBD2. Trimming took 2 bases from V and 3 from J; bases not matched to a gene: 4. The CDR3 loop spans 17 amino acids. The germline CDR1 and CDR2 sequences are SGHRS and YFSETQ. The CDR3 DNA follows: TGCGCCAGCAGCTTAGGACTAGCGGGGGGGACGACAGATACGCAGTATTTT. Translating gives CASSLGLAGGTTDTQYF. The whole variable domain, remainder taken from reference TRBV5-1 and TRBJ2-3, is KAGVTQTPRYLIKTRGQQVTLSCSPISGHRSVSWYQQTPGQGLQFLFEYFSETQRNKGNFPGRFSGRQFSNSRSEMNVSTLELGDSALYLCASSLGLAGGTTDTQYFGPGTRLTVL.

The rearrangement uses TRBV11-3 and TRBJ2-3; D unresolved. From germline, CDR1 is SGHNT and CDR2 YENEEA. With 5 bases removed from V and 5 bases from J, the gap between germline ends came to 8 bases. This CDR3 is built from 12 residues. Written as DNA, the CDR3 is TGTGCCAGCAGCCCTCGCGGAGATACGCAGTATTTT. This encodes CASSPRGDTQYF.

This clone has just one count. The chain's CDR3 is CAWRAPGLAGGNEQFF. CDR3 sequence (DNA): TGTGCCTGGAGAGCCCCGGGGCTAGCGGGGGGGAATGAGCAGTTCTTC. The rearrangement uses TRBV30 and TRBJ2-1; 12 bases match TRBD2. Germline CDR1 and CDR2: GTSNPN and SVGIG (reference sequence). This CDR3 has 16 residues. Trimming took 3 bases from V and 7 from J; bases not matched to a gene: 10.

The CDR3 loop is CASRLNTPRQGKKYEQYV. In nucleotides, the CDR3 is TGTGCAAGTCGCTTAAACACCCCTCGACAGGGTAAAAAGTACGAGCAGTACGTC. J is TRBJ2-7 and V is TRBV12-2; whether TRBD1, the table's D call, matches the DNA was not checked. TRBV12-2 counts as a pseudogene. This CDR3 region has 18 residues.

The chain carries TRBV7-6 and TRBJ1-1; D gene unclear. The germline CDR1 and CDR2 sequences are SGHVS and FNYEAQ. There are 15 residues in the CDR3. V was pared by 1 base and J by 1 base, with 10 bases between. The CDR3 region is CASSLDGGRNTEAFF. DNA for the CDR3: TGTGCCAGCAGCTTAGACGGCGGTCGGAACACTGAAGCTTTCTTT.

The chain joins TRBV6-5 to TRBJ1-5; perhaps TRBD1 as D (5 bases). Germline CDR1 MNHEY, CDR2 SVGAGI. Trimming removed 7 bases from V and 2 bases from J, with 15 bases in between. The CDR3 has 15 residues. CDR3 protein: CASISGRGGNQPQHF. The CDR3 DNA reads TGTGCCAGCATTTCGGGGAGGGGTGGCAATCAGCCCCAGCATTTT.

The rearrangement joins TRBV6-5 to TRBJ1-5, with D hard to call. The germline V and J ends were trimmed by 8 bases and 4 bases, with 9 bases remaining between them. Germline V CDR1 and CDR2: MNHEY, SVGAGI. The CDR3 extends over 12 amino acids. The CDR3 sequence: CASRRLNQPQHF. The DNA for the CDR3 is TGTGCCAGCCGACGACTGAATCAGCCCCAGCATTTT.

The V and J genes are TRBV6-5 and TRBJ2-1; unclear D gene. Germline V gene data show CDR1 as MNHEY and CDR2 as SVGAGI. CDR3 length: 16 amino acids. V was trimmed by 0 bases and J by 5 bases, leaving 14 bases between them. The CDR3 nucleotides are TGTGCCAGCAGTTACTCGATCTCCGGGTACCACAATGAGCAGTTCTTC. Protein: CASSYSISGYHNEQFF.

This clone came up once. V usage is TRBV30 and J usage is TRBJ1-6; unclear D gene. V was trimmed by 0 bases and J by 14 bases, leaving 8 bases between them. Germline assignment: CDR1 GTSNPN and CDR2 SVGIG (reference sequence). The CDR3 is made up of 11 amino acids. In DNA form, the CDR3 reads TGTGCCTGGAGTGTAGAGGGAGCCCTCCACTTT. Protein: CAWSVEGALHF.

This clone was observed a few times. CDR3 coding DNA: TGTGCCAGCAGCCTAAAGACTCTCATGGGCACAGATACGCAGTATTTT. Protein product: CASSLKTLMGTDTQYF. This chain joins TRBV5-4 and TRBJ2-3; no firm D call. Germline V lookup: CDR1 SGHNT, CDR2 YYREEE (reference sequence). Trimming removed 4 bases at V and 1 base at J, with 16 bases between. The CDR3 sequence is 16 residues long.

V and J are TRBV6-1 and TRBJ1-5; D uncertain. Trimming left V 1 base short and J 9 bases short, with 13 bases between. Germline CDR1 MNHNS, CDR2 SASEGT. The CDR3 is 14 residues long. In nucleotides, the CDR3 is TGTGCCAGCAGTGAAGGGGGAGGGCGGGGGCCCCAGCATTTT. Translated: CASSEGGGRGPQHF.

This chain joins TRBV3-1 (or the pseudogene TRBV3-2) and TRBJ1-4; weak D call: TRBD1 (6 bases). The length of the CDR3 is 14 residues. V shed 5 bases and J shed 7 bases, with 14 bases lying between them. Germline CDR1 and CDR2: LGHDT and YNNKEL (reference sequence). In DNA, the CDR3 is TGTGCCAGCAGCTTCGGGGGGGCGTTTGAAAAACTGTTTTTT. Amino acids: CASSFGGAFEKLFF.

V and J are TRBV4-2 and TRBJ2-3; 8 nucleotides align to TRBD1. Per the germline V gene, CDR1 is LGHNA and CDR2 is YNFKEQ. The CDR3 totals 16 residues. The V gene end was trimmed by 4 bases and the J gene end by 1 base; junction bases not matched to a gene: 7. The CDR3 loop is CASSPRTGQGTDTQYF. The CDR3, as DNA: TGTGCCAGCAGCCCAAGGACAGGGCAAGGCACAGATACGCAGTATTTT.

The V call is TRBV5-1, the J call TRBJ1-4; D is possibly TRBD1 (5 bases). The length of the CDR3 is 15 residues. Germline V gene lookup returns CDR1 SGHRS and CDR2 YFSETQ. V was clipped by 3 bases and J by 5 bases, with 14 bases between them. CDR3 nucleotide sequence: TGCGCCAGCAGCTCTGGACACCTGGGGAATGAAAAACTGTTTTTT. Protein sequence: CASSSGHLGNEKLFF.